The clone carrying this TCR beta chain was detected ten times or more. Time point in this sample: newly diagnosed GD, antithyroid drugs for less than 3 months. TCR sequences were obtained from RNA taken from PBMCs. The sample belongs to a study of regulatory T cells in long-lasting Graves disease. There are 14 residues in the CDR3. V shed 0 bases and J shed 1 base, with 6 bases lying between them. Arm-PCR of CDR3 regions and iRepertoire HTBI primers were the basis on which TCR beta libraries were built. TCRdb fed the multiplex PCR reads into MiXCR, producing one record per CDR3 protein. The sample has 400,000 to 500,000 distinct CDR3 sequences, about 15% seen once. These same data were also listed under a study on T cells in Graves' hyperthyroidism and ophthalmopathy.

The chain uses TRBV12-3 or TRBV12-4 and TRBJ1-1; D is possibly TRBD1 (5 bases). The sequences come from peripheral blood mononuclear cells (PBMCs), collected at new diagnosis, from a patient treated with antithyroid drugs. The clonotype originates from a woman between 40 and 55 years old with Graves disease. In DNA form, the CDR3 reads TGTGCCAGCAGTTTAGCCACAGGGAACACTGAAGCTTTCTTT. It specifies CASSLATGNTEAFF.